This T cell receptor (beta chain) appears in the sequencing data of a study of blood T cell repertoires in COVID-19. Whole-study context: The United States, Italy and Spain provided the acute and convalescent COVID-19 samples.

This clone has only one observation. Produced via immunoSEQ multiplex PCR; TCRdb's table is partial and in-frame only. The sample records about 160,000 clones, roughly 85% being singletons. Germline CDR1 reads SGHNT; CDR2 reads YENEEA. The V gene end was trimmed by 5 bases and the J gene end by 0 bases; junction bases not matched to a gene: 4. The CDR3 runs 15 residues. The TCR comes from a woman aged 50 to 65 with COVID-19, enrolled during active disease. The V gene is TRBV11-3, the J gene TRBJ2-7; 10 bases map to TRBD1. The sequenced sample consisted of peripheral blood. DNA for the CDR3: TGTGCCAGCAGCGCCGACAGGGGGCTCTCCTACGAGCAGTACTTC. This codes for CASSADRGLSYEQYF.